Included here is one T cell receptor (beta chain) sequence, with context. This specimen belongs to a study of CD8 T cells in Susac syndrome. V was cut by 5 bases and J by 7 bases, with 12 bases left in between. The CDR3 is 12 residues long. The germline gives CDR1 SQVTM, CDR2 ANQGSEA. It was with random hexamers that roughly 0.5 to 1 ug RNA was reverse transcribed. TCRdb called the immunoSEQ multiplex PCR reads again in MiXCR, with one record for every CDR3 protein. Of 150,000 to 200,000 distinct CDR3 sequences in the sample, approximately 94% were seen once. The chain recombines TRBV29-1 with TRBJ2-1; maybe TRBD2 (5 bases). The sequence was collected from a human donor in good health. Sequencing was performed on CD4+ T cells from PBMCs. The CDR3 region is CSVYGVLNEQFF. In nucleotides, the CDR3 is TGCAGCGTTTACGGGGTCCTGAATGAGCAGTTCTTC.